This T cell receptor (beta chain) was identified during a study of shared clonotypes between healthy human individuals. With respect to this clone: What it recognizes is unknown.

Germline V gene sequence: CDR1 SEHNR, CDR2 FQNEAQ (reference sequence). Trimming at V came to 5 bases and at J to 5 bases, leaving 4 bases not matched to a gene. The CDR3 is 15 amino acids. General observations from the study: Rarefaction showed that sequencing of sorted subsets was incomplete (despite large depth). Few donors restricted represented genetic and exposure-history diversity.

Naive CD8 cells lacked CD45RO, underwent positive selection for CCR7 and left out terminally differentiated effector memory CD45RA+ cells. Sequencing was performed with immunoSEQ multiplex PCR; in TCRdb, only in-frame clones are kept and a portion is missing. Of over 2,000,000 clones in the sample, about 93% were seen once. This clonotype originated in a man aged 18 to 35 in good health. Some clones in this sample may be carry-over from other donors' samples. Sequencing input: naive CD8+ T cells from PBMCs. The chain links TRBV7-9 to TRBJ2-2, with TRBD2 matching 11 bases. The CDR3 DNA reads TGTGCCAGCAGCGCTCTAGCGGGAGGTACCGGGGAGCTGTTTTTT. Its protein is CASSALAGGTGELFF.